This T cell receptor (beta chain) derives from a study of CD8 T cells in ankylosing spondylitis. Germline V gene sequence: CDR1 SGDLS, CDR2 YYNGEE. The V end was cut by 0 bases, the J end by 3 bases, with 10 bases between. This CDR3 comprises 15 residues. This clonotype was observed at least ten times. Antigen specificity is unknown. TCRdb reprocessed the 5' RACE reads with MiXCR, giving one entry per CDR3 protein. The sample has 40,000 to 50,000 distinct CDR3 sequences; about 4.2% are singletons. Regarding the study as a whole: Blood of patients with ankylosing spondylitis appeared to be characterized by a TCR beta motif of eight or nine highly homologous variants. As for the disease-linked clones, they showed a CD8+ phenotype and occurred at relatively low frequencies in peripheral blood. Disease-linked clones reportedly concentrated significantly in matched ankylosing spondylitis synovial fluid.

Source material: blood, either unsorted or a sorted T cell fraction (not recorded which). This TCR came from a female donor with ankylosing spondylitis or in good health (not recorded which). The chain carries TRBV9 and TRBJ1-5, with D possibly TRBD1 on 5 matching bases. CDR3 loop: CASSVGAGNNQPQHF. The CDR3 DNA reads TGTGCCAGCAGCGTAGGGGCAGGGAACAATCAGCCCCAGCATTTT.